What follows are 26 T cell receptor beta chains derived from one specimen sequenced in a study of shared clonotypes between healthy human individuals. This table comes from immunoSEQ multiplex PCR, and its TCRdb copy is limited to in-frame clones, with some not included. The table includes some 1.4 million clones, roughly 97% detected once. The sequenced sample was naive CD4+ T cells sorted from blood. Subset indicated: CD45RA+ positively selected. These receptor sequences come from a man in his thirties or forties in good health.

For this clone: Other DNA sequences from this sample encode an identical CDR3 as well. This chain links TRBV18 with TRBJ2-7; tentatively, D is TRBD2 (5 bases). Germline values: CDR1 KGHSH, CDR2 LQKENI. This CDR3 has 13 residues. The V gene lost 2 bases and the J gene lost 3 bases, with 8 bases spanning the gap. CDR3 nucleotides: TGTGCCAGCTCACCAATTGGAGGCTACGAGCAGTACTTC. This codes for CASSPIGGYEQYF.

This rearrangement joins TRBV18 to TRBJ2-3, with D possibly TRBD2 on 5 matching bases. CDR3 length equals 16 residues. Germline V gene lookup returns CDR1 KGHSH and CDR2 LQKENI. V lost 3 bases and J lost 2, with 15 bases in between. The CDR3 loop reads CASSPLGSGSTDTQYF. In DNA, the CDR3 is TGTGCCAGCTCACCTCTGGGGAGTGGCTCCACAGATACGCAGTATTTT.

This CDR3 is CASRLAIPVGTQYF. CDR3 sequence (DNA): TGTGCCAGCAGACTAGCTATCCCCGTCGGTACGCAGTATTTT. The chain uses TRBV27 and TRBJ2-3, with a possible D match to TRBD2 (6 bases). V lost 6 bases, J lost 8 bases, and 18 bases lay in between. CDR3 length: 14 residues. Germline V gives CDR1 MNHEY, CDR2 SMNVEV (reference sequence).

V and J are TRBV10-3 and TRBJ2-3; D is perhaps TRBD1 or TRBD2 (5 bases each). Trimming took 8 bases from V and 1 from J, leaving 16 bases between them. CDR1 is ENHRY, CDR2 SYGVKD, per germline. CDR3 length: 15 residues. The CDR3 loop is CAIGGWSLGTDTQYF. CDR3 sequence (DNA): TGTGCCATCGGGGGTTGGAGCTTGGGCACAGATACGCAGTATTTT.

The rearrangement uses TRBV5-1 and TRBJ1-1, with a possible D match to TRBD1 (5 bases). The V gene's germline CDR1 is SGHRS and CDR2 YFSETQ. The CDR3 contains 15 residues. Trimming removed 3 bases from V and 1 base from J, with 13 bases in between. The CDR3 sequence is CASSSQGVGNTEAFF. The CDR3 DNA reads TGCGCCAGCAGCTCGCAAGGGGTCGGGAACACTGAAGCTTTCTTT.

The chain joins TRBV2 to TRBJ2-7; 8 bases match TRBD1. Germline CDR1 SNHLY, CDR2 FYNNEI. The CDR3 sequence is 13 residues long. Trimming removed 4 bases from V and 2 bases from J; junction bases left unmatched: 1. CDR3 sequence reads: CASSGGQAYEQYF. The CDR3 DNA reads TGTGCCAGCAGTGGGGGACAGGCCTACGAGCAGTACTTC. The full variable domain, with the rest looked up from reference TRBV2 and TRBJ2-7, is EPEVTQTPSHQVTQMGQEVILRCVPISNHLYFYWYRQILGQKVEFLVSFYNNEISEKSEIFDDQFSVERPDGSNFTLKIRSTKLEDSAMYFCASSGGQAYEQYFGPGTRLTVT.

V gene TRBV5-4 combines with J gene TRBJ2-3, with D hard to call. CDR1 and CDR2 from the germline V gene are SGHNT and YYREEE (reference sequence). This CDR3 contains 15 residues. V lost 5 bases to trimming and J lost 2 bases, with 15 bases between them. This CDR3 is CASSSGYKNTDTQYF. The DNA of the CDR3 is TGTGCCAGCAGTTCCGGGTATAAAAACACAGATACGCAGTATTTT.

The chain carries TRBV27 and TRBJ2-3; 9 nucleotides match TRBD2. This CDR3 has 16 amino acids. With V trimmed by 4 bases and J by 0 bases, 5 bases remained unmatched. Germline CDR1 MNHEY, CDR2 SMNVEV (reference sequence). The CDR3 reads CASSSASGTSTDTQYF. CDR3 DNA sequence: TGTGCCAGCAGTTCGGCTAGCGGGACTAGCACAGATACGCAGTATTTT.

The chain carries TRBV19 and TRBJ2-3; D unresolved. Germline V gene sequence: CDR1 LNHDA, CDR2 SQIVND (reference sequence). The CDR3 length is 12 residues. Trimming cost V 5 bases and J 4 bases, with 7 bases left between them. CDR3 sequence (DNA): TGTGCCAGTAGTCGGGTTCCAGATACGCAGTATTTT. Amino acids: CASSRVPDTQYF.

The CDR3 DNA follows: TGTGCCAGCAGTGGGGGGCAGGCAGATGAAAAACTGTTTTTT. Protein: CASSGGQADEKLFF. The chain joins TRBV2 to TRBJ1-4; tentatively, D is TRBD1 (6 bases). Germline CDR1 SNHLY, CDR2 FYNNEI. The CDR3 is 14 residues long. Trimming stripped 4 bases from V and 6 bases from J, with 12 bases between.

The genes are TRBV2 and TRBJ2-5; D is unclear. Between the trimmed V and J ends, which lost 6 bases and 2 bases, there was a span of 7 bases. From germline, CDR1 is SNHLY and CDR2 FYNNEI. This CDR3 is 12 amino acids long. The CDR3 loop is CASRNDQETQYF. The CDR3 DNA reads TGTGCCAGCAGGAACGATCAAGAGACCCAGTACTTC.

The chain employs TRBV6-5 and TRBJ1-1; the D gene is possibly TRBD1 (5 bases). Germline assignment: CDR1 MNHEY and CDR2 SVGAGI. This CDR3 is 11 amino acids long. V was pared by 6 bases and J by 5 bases, with 7 bases between. The DNA of the CDR3 is TGTGCCAGCAGGCAGGGAACTGAAGCTTTCTTT. The encoded protein is CASRQGTEAFF.

The chain combines TRBV28 with TRBJ1-2; no clear D gene. Trimming removed 4 bases at V and 5 bases at J, with 17 bases between. This CDR3 spans 15 amino acids. CDR1 is MDHEN, CDR2 SYDVKM, per germline. The CDR3 spells CASSSSGKDVYGYTF. The CDR3 region has the DNA TGTGCCAGCAGTTCGTCCGGGAAAGACGTATATGGCTACACCTTC.

Here the CDR3 reads CASSTLDRGLGYTF. CDR3 nucleotide sequence: TGTGCCAGCTCAACCCTCGACAGGGGGCTTGGCTACACCTTC. V and J are TRBV18 and TRBJ1-2; TRBD1 aligns across 10 bases. CDR1 is KGHSH and CDR2 is LQKENI in the germline V gene. The CDR3 is made up of 14 amino acids. J was trimmed by 7 bases and V by 5 bases; bases with no gene match: 7.

The chain links TRBV28 to TRBJ2-1; 9 nucleotides agree with TRBD2. The CDR3 extends over 14 amino acids. Losses at the gene ends were 6 bases for V and 5 bases for J; bases not matched to a gene: 5. Germline V lookup: CDR1 MDHEN, CDR2 SYDVKM. Here the CDR3 reads CASRQSGRNNEQFF. The CDR3 DNA follows: TGTGCCAGCAGACAGAGCGGGAGGAACAATGAGCAGTTCTTC.

The genes are TRBV7-9 and TRBJ2-6; no clear D gene. CDR3 size: 14 residues. Between the trimmed V and J ends, which lost 5 bases and 0 bases, there was a span of 5 bases. Per germline, CDR1 SEHNR and CDR2 FQNEAQ (reference sequence). The CDR3 spells CASSDNSGANVLTF. CDR3 DNA sequence: TGTGCCAGCAGCGATAACTCTGGGGCCAACGTCCTGACTTTC.

The chain couples TRBV18 to TRBJ2-2; D possibly corresponds to TRBD2 (6 bases). The CDR3 is 16 residues long. Per the germline V gene, CDR1 is KGHSH and CDR2 is LQKENI. V was cut by 4 bases and J by 6 bases, with 18 bases left in between. CDR3 nucleotide sequence: TGTGCCAGCTCACAGGGACTGCTACCTGAGGCCGGGGAGCTGTTTTTT. This translates into CASSQGLLPEAGELFF.

The chain employs TRBV27 and TRBJ2-2, with a tentative D call TRBD2 (5 bases). Trimming pared 5 bases from V and 5 bases from J, leaving 15 bases between. In germline, CDR1 is MNHEY, CDR2 SMNVEV (reference sequence). The CDR3 is 15 amino acids. As DNA, the CDR3 is TGTGCCAGCAGTCCGCCCCGGGGTTATACCGGGGAGCTGTTTTTT. This sequence encodes CASSPPRGYTGELFF.

Comments on this clone: Other DNA sequences in the same sample also yield this CDR3. The V gene is TRBV18, the J gene TRBJ2-5, with D uncertain. From germline, CDR1 is KGHSH and CDR2 LQKENI. The CDR3 is 12 amino acids. Between the trimmed V and J ends, which lost 1 base and 4 bases, there was a span of 4 bases. The CDR3 nucleotides are TGTGCCAGCTCACCACTTTCAGAGACCCAGTACTTC. Translation gives CASSPLSETQYF. Using reference TRBV18 and TRBJ2-5 for the parts outside the CDR3, the full variable domain is NAGVMQNPRHLVRRRGQEARLRCSPMKGHSHVYWYRQLPEEGLKFMVYLQKENIIDESGMPKERFSAEFPKEGPSILRIQQVVRGDSAAYFCASSPLSETQYFGPGTRLLVL.

This chain connects TRBV5-4 to TRBJ2-2, with D hard to call. CDR1 and CDR2 from the germline V gene are SGHNT and YYREEE (reference sequence). The CDR3 spans 13 residues. V dropped 5 bases and J dropped 2 bases, with 7 bases sitting between them. CDR3 amino acids: CASRYYNTGELFF. CDR3 coding DNA: TGTGCCAGCAGGTATTACAACACCGGGGAGCTGTTTTTT. The full variable domain, with the rest looked up from reference TRBV5-4 and TRBJ2-2, is ETGVTQSPTHLIKTRGQQVTLRCSSQSGHNTVSWYQQALGQGPQFIFQYYREEENGRGNFPPRFSGLQFPNYSSELNVNALELDDSALYLCASRYYNTGELFFGEGSRLTVL.

The V call is TRBV7-2, the J call TRBJ1-2; 9 bases fit TRBD1. After removal of 5 bases from V and 3 bases from J, the junction contained 13 bases not matched to a gene. The CDR3 loop spans 17 amino acids. Germline V lookup: CDR1 SGHTA, CDR2 FQGNSA. This chain's CDR3 is CASSIKHRGPSDYGYTF. The CDR3 DNA sequence: TGTGCCAGCAGCATAAAACACAGGGGGCCGAGTGACTATGGCTACACCTTC.

V usage is TRBV18 and J usage is TRBJ2-2, with 10 bases that match TRBD1. V lost 1 base and J lost 4; bases outside the gene matches: 3. This CDR3 comprises 16 residues. CDR1 is KGHSH and CDR2 is LQKENI in the germline V gene. This CDR3 reads CASSPLGQGVTGELFF. DNA of the CDR3: TGTGCCAGCTCACCACTTGGACAGGGGGTCACCGGGGAGCTGTTTTTT. The variable domain in full, completed from reference TRBV18 and TRBJ2-2, reads NAGVMQNPRHLVRRRGQEARLRCSPMKGHSHVYWYRQLPEEGLKFMVYLQKENIIDESGMPKERFSAEFPKEGPSILRIQQVVRGDSAAYFCASSPLGQGVTGELFFGEGSRLTVL.

The sample holds one count of this clone. The J gene is TRBJ1-5, the V gene TRBV28; no clear D. Germline V gene data show CDR1 as MDHEN and CDR2 as SYDVKM. V shed 8 bases and J shed 7 bases, with 12 bases lying between them. CDR3 size: 12 residues. The CDR3 spells CASRGRGQPQHF. The CDR3 DNA reads TGTGCCAGCCGCGGGCGCGGACAGCCCCAGCATTTT.

The rearrangement links TRBV28 to TRBJ2-1, with 9 bases identical to TRBD2. The CDR3 consists of 16 residues. Trimming took 5 bases from V and 7 from J; bases not matched to a gene: 12. Germline assignment: CDR1 MDHEN and CDR2 SYDVKM. CDR3 coding DNA: TGTGCCAGCAGTCGGAAGCAGGGGGGACTAGCAAATGAGCAGTTCTTC. It yields the protein CASSRKQGGLANEQFF.

The chain's CDR3 is CASSFGPTRQYF. The CDR3, as DNA: TGTGCCAGCAGTTTTGGACCGACTCGCCAGTACTTC. The genes are TRBV28 and TRBJ2-7; no definite D call. V gave up 3 bases and J gave up 10 bases, with 13 bases separating them. The CDR3 totals 12 residues. The V gene's germline CDR1 is MDHEN and CDR2 SYDVKM.

The chain combines TRBV28 with TRBJ2-2; D perhaps matches TRBD2 (6 bases). Germline-derived CDR1 and CDR2 are MDHEN and SYDVKM. V dropped 5 bases and J dropped 3 bases, with 19 bases sitting between them. The length of the CDR3 is 17 residues. CDR3 bases: TGTGCCAGCAGTCCCCATTTTAGCGGAGGGTACACCGGGGAGCTGTTTTTT. Translating it yields CASSPHFSGGYTGELFF.